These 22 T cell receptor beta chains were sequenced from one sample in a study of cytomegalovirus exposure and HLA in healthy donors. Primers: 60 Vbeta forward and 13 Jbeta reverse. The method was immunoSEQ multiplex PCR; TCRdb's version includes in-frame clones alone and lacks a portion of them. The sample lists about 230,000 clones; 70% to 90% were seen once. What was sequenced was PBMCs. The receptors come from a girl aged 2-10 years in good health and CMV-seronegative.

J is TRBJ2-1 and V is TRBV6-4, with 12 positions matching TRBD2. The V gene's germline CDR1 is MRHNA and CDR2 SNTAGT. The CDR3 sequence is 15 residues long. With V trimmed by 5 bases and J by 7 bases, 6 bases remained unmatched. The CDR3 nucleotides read TGTGCCAGCAGTCGACTAGCGGGAGTGGGGAATGAGCAGTTCTTC. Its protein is CASSRLAGVGNEQFF.

The CDR3 sequence is CASTSTDSSNQPQHF. In DNA, the CDR3 is TGTGCCAGCACCTCAACCGACAGTAGCAATCAGCCCCAGCATTTT. This chain connects TRBV5-4 to TRBJ1-5; TRBD1 might be the D (5 bases). The CDR3 totals 15 residues. V was shortened by 6 bases and J by 0 bases, with 13 bases between the two germline ends. CDR1 SGHNT and CDR2 YYREEE come from the germline V gene (reference sequence).

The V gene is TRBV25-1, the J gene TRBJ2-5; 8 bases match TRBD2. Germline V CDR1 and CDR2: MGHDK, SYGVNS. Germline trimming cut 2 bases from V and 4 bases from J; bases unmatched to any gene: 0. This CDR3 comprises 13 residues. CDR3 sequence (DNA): TGTGCCAGCAGTGAACTAGCGGGAGAGACCCAGTACTTC. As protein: CASSELAGETQYF. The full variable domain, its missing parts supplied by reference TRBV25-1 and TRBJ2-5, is EADIYQTPRYLVIGTGKKITLECSQTMGHDKMYWYQQDPGMELHLIHYSYGVNSTEKGDLSSESTVSRIRTEHFPLTLESARPSHTSQYLCASSELAGETQYFGPGTRLLVL.

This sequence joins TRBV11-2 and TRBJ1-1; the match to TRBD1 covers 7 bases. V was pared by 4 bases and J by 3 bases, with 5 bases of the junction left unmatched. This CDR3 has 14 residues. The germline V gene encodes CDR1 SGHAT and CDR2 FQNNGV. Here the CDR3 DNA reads TGTGCCAGCAGCTCGATCAGGGGGTACACTGAAGCTTTCTTT. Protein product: CASSSIRGYTEAFF.

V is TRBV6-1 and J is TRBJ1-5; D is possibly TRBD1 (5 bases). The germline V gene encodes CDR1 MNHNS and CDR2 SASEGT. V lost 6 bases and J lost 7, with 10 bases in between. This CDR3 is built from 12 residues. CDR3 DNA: TGTGCCAGCAGCCAGGGTGAACAGCCCCAGCATTTT. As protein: CASSQGEQPQHF.

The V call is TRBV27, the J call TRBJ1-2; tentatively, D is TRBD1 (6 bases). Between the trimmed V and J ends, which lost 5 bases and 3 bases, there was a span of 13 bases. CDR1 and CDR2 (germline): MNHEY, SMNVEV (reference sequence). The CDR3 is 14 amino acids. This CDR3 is CASSTRRGDYGYTF. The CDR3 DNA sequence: TGTGCCAGCAGTACCCGCAGGGGCGACTATGGCTACACCTTC.

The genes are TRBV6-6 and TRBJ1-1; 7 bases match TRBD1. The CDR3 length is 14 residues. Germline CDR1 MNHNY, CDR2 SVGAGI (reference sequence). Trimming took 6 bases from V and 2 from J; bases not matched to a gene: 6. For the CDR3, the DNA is TGTGCCAGCAGGCGGACAGGAGAAAACACTGAAGCTTTCTTT. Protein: CASRRTGENTEAFF.

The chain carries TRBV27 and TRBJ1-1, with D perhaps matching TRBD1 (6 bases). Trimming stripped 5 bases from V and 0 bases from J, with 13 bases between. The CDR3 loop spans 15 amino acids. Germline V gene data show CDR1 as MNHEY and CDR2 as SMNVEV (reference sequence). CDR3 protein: CASSTYRELNTEAFF. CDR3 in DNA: TGTGCCAGCAGTACTTACAGGGAGTTGAACACTGAAGCTTTCTTT.

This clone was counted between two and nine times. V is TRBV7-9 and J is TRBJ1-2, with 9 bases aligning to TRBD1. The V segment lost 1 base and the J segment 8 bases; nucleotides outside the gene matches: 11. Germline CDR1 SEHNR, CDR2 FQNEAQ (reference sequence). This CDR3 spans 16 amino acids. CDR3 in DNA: TGTGCCAGCAGCTTAGTTTCCGCGGACAGGGGTTGGGGCTACACCTTC. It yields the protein CASSLVSADRGWGYTF.

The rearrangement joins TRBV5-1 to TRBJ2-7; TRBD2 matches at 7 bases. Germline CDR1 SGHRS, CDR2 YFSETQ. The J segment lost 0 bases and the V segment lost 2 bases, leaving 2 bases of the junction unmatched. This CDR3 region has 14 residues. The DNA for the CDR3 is TGCGCCAGCAGCTTAAGCGGGGACTCCTACGAGCAGTACTTC. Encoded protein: CASSLSGDSYEQYF.

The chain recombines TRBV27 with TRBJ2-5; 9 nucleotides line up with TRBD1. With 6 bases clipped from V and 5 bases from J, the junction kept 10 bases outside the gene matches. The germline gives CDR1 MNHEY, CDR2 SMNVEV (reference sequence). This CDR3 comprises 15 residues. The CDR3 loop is CASRTFGTGHETQYF. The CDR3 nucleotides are TGTGCCAGCAGGACCTTCGGGACAGGGCACGAGACCCAGTACTTC.

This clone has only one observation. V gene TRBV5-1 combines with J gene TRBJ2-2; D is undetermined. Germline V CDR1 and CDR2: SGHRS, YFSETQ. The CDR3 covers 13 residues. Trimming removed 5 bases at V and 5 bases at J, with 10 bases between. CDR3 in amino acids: CASRTTVTGELFF. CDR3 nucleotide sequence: TGCGCCAGCAGAACTACGGTGACCGGGGAGCTGTTTTTT.

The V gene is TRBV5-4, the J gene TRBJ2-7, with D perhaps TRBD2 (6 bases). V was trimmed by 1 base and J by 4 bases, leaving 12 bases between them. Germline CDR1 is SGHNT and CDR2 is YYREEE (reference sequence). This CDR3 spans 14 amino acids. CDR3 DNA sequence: TGTGCCAGCAGCTTGAACGGGAGAGAGTACGAGCAGTACTTC. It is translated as CASSLNGREYEQYF.

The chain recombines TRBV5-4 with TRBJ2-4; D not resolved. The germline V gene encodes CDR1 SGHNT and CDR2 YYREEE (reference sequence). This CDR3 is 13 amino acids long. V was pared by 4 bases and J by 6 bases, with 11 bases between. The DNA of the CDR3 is TGTGCCAGCAGCCTTCCGAGCGTAAACATTCAGTACTTC. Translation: CASSLPSVNIQYF.

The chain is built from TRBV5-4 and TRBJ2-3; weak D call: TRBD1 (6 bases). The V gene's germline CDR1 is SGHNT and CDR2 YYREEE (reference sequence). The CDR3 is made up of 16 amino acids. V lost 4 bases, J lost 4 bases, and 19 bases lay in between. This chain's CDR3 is CASSDEGWGRADTQYF. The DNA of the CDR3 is TGTGCCAGCAGCGACGAGGGCTGGGGGCGCGCAGATACGCAGTATTTT.

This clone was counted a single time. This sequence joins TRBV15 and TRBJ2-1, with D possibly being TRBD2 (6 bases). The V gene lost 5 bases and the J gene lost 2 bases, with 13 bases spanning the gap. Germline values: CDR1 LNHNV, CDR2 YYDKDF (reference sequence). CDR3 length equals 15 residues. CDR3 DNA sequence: TGTGCCACCAGCGGGGGGAACAGCGCCTACAATGAGCAGTTCTTC. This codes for CATSGGNSAYNEQFF.

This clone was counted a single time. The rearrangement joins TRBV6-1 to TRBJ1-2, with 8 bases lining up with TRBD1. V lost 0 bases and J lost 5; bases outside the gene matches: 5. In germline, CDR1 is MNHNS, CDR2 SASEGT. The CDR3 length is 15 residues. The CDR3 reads CASSEAVGTGYGYTF. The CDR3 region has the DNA TGTGCCAGCAGTGAAGCAGTGGGGACAGGATATGGCTACACCTTC.

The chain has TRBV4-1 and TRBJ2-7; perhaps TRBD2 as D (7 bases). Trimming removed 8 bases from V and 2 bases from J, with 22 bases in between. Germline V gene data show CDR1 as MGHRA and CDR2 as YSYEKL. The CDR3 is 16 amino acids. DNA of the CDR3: TGCGCCAGCGCGCGGAGTGGGGGGGGGCCCCCCTACGAGCAGTACTTC. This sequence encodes CASARSGGGPPYEQYF.

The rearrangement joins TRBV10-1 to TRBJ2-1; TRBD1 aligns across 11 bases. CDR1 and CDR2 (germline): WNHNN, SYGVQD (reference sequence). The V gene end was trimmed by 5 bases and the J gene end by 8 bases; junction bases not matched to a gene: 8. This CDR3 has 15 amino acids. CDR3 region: CASSSGQGEIHEQFF. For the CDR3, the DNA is TGCGCCAGCAGTTCGGGACAGGGGGAGATCCATGAGCAGTTCTTC.

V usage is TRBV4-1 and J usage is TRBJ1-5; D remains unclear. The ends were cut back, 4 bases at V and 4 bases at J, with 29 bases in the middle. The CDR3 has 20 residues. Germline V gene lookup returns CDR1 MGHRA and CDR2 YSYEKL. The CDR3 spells CASSLSRFTQFERKNQPQHF. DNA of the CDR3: TGCGCCAGCAGCCTTAGCAGATTCACTCAGTTTGAACGAAAAAATCAGCCCCAGCATTTT.

The CDR3 DNA sequence: TGTGCCACCAGCAGAAGCACAGGGTCGATGTACGAGCAGTACTTC. Translated, it gives CATSRSTGSMYEQYF. V usage is TRBV15 and J usage is TRBJ2-7; tentative D call: TRBD1 (6 bases). The ends were cut back, 2 bases at V and 4 bases at J, with 15 bases in the middle. Germline CDR1 reads LNHNV; CDR2 reads YYDKDF (reference sequence). This CDR3 is built from 15 residues. Drawing the rest from reference TRBV15 and TRBJ2-7, the complete variable domain is DAMVIQNPRYQVTQFGKPVTLSCSQTLNHNVMYWYQQKSSQAPKLLFHYYDKDFNNEADTPDNFQSRRPNTSFCFLDIRSPGLGDTAMYLCATSRSTGSMYEQYFGPGTRLTVT.

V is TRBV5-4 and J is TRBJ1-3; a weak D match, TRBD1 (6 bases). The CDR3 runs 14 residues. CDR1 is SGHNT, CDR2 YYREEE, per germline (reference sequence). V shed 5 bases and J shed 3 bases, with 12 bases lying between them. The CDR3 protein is CASRSQGFGNTIYF. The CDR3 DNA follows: TGTGCCAGCAGATCACAGGGATTTGGAAACACCATATATTTT.